The rows below give T cell receptor beta chains drawn from one sample of a study of CD8 T cells in Susac syndrome. TCRdb re-called the immunoSEQ multiplex PCR reads through MiXCR, storing one row per CDR3 protein. Of about 120,000 distinct CDR3 sequences listed, over 95% are singletons. Sequencing was performed on CD4+ T cells from PBMCs. The receptor set was obtained from a human donor with Susac syndrome. Both conserved end residues are part of each CDR3. D genes are given only for firm matches. Some rows have no size entry. The others give once, few or many, or a class for an expanded clone.

V	D	length	size	J	DNA	CDR3
TRBV20-1	-	15	-	TRBJ2-4	TGCAGTGCTAGAGATCCGAGGGGACCGAAAAACATTCAGTACTTC	CSARDPRGPKNIQYF
TRBV24-1	TRBD1	13	-	TRBJ1-1	TGTGCCACCAGTGATGGGACAGCCAGTGAAGCTTTCTTT	CATSDGTASEAFF
TRBV20-1	-	12	-	TRBJ1-2	TGCAGTGCTAGATCGGAAAACTATGGCTACACCTTC	CSARSENYGYTF
TRBV29-1	-	11	-	TRBJ2-5	TGCAGCGTTGGGGGACTGCAGACCCAGTACTTC	CSVGGLQTQYF
TRBV6-6	-	13	-	TRBJ1-1	TGTGCCAGCAGATTATGGGGGAACACTGAAGCTTTCTTT	CASRLWGNTEAFF
TRBV2	-	12	-	TRBJ2-3	TGTGCCAGCAGTCTCGACCTAGATACGCAGTATTTT	CASSLDLDTQYF
TRBV20-1	-	15	-	TRBJ1-5	TGCAGTGCTAGCAAGGGGCAAAACGACAATCAGCCCCAGCATTTT	CSASKGQNDNQPQHF
TRBV7-9	-	15	-	TRBJ2-4	TGTGCCAGCAGCTTGGCGGGACCGAAGAAAAACATTCAGTACTTC	CASSLAGPKKNIQYF
TRBV18	TRBD2	16	few	TRBJ2-1	TGTGCCAGCTCGCGTACCGGGACTAGCTCCTACAATGAGCAGTTCTTC	CASSRTGTSSYNEQFF
TRBV6-1	-	11	few	TRBJ2-7	TGTGCCAGCAGCTCCCCGCAGGAGCAGTACTTC	CASSSPQEQYF
TRBV4-1	TRBD1	19	-	TRBJ2-2	TGCGCCAGCAGCCAAGGTTCGACAACCGACAGGGGGCGCGCCGGGGAGCTGTTTTTT	CASSQGSTTDRGRAGELFF
TRBV6-2/TRBV6-3	-	16	-	TRBJ2-2	TGTGCCAGCAGTCCTGCGGGATTATCGAACACCGGGGAGCTGTTTTTT	CASSPAGLSNTGELFF
TRBV29-1	-	15	once	TRBJ1-1	TGCAGCGTTGCTTGGCGGGGGCAGCGGAACACTGAAGCTTTCTTT	CSVAWRGQRNTEAFF
TRBV4-2	TRBD2	15	-	TRBJ2-3	TGTGCCAGCAGCCAACTAGCGGGGAAGACAGATACGCAGTATTTT	CASSQLAGKTDTQYF